This is a list of T cell receptor beta chains from one sample in a study of vaccination and CD4 T cells after COVID-19. A single record per CDR3 protein comes from TCRdb applying MiXCR to the PCR reads. The sample has 8,000 to 10,000 distinct CDR3 sequences; roughly 57% are singletons. The antigens these receptors bind are not known. Sequenced input: CD4+ T cells from blood, cultured in vitro. Every receptor here comes from a human donor who had recovered from COVID-19. Each CDR3 is given with its conserved first and last residue. Fields, in order: CDR3 length, D gene, J gene, V gene, clone size, CDR3 DNA, CDR3 protein. The D gene is left open where the match is weak. Where a row states a size, it is once, few, many or the class of an expanded clone; other rows omit it.

cdr3_length: 11
d_call: -
j_call: TRBJ1-4
v_call: TRBV20-1
clone_size: -
cdr3_nt: TGCAGTGCTGGAGGAGGGGAAAAACTGTTTTTT
cdr3_aa: CSAGGGEKLFF

cdr3_length: 16
d_call: TRBD2
j_call: TRBJ2-2
v_call: TRBV2
clone_size: -
cdr3_nt: TGTGCCAGCAGTGAGGGGCGACTAGCGGGTACCGGGGAGCTGTTTTTT
cdr3_aa: CASSEGRLAGTGELFF

cdr3_length: 14
d_call: -
j_call: TRBJ2-5
v_call: TRBV10-3
clone_size: -
cdr3_nt: TGTGCCATCAGTGAGTCGAACCGTCGGGAGACCCAGTACTTC
cdr3_aa: CAISESNRRETQYF

cdr3_length: 15
d_call: -
j_call: TRBJ2-6
v_call: TRBV15
clone_size: -
cdr3_nt: TGTGCCACCAGCAGAGGAGGTTCTGGGGCCAACGTCCTGACTTTC
cdr3_aa: CATSRGGSGANVLTF

cdr3_length: 11
d_call: -
j_call: TRBJ1-1
v_call: TRBV20-1
clone_size: -
cdr3_nt: TGCAGTGCCCCTTTCGGCACTGAAGCTCTCTTT
cdr3_aa: CSAPFGTEALF

cdr3_length: 13
d_call: -
j_call: TRBJ1-6
v_call: TRBV5-8
clone_size: once
cdr3_nt: TGTGCCAGCAGCTTGGACGGTAATTCACCCCTCCACTTT
cdr3_aa: CASSLDGNSPLHF

cdr3_length: 15
d_call: TRBD1
j_call: TRBJ2-7
v_call: TRBV19
clone_size: once
cdr3_nt: TGTGCCAGTAGTGCAATGACAGGGTCACCCTACGAGCAGTACTTC
cdr3_aa: CASSAMTGSPYEQYF

cdr3_length: 11
d_call: -
j_call: TRBJ2-3
v_call: TRBV24-1
clone_size: -
cdr3_nt: TGTGCCACCGGGGCGGCAGATACGCAGTATTTT
cdr3_aa: CATGAADTQYF

cdr3_length: 16
d_call: -
j_call: TRBJ2-5
v_call: TRBV20-1
clone_size: -
cdr3_nt: TGCAGTGCTAGAAGCCCCACAGGGACGATGCAAGAGACCCAGTACTTC
cdr3_aa: CSARSPTGTMQETQYF

cdr3_length: 16
d_call: -
j_call: TRBJ2-3
v_call: TRBV20-1
clone_size: once
cdr3_nt: TGCAGTGCCTTAGAGACACTTTCAACGAGCACAGATACGCAGTATTTT
cdr3_aa: CSALETLSTSTDTQYF

cdr3_length: 15
d_call: -
j_call: TRBJ2-2
v_call: TRBV5-1
clone_size: few
cdr3_nt: TGCGCCAGCAGCCGCCGGACAGTACAGTCCGGGGAGCTGTTTTTT
cdr3_aa: CASSRRTVQSGELFF

cdr3_length: 12
d_call: -
j_call: TRBJ2-3
v_call: TRBV20-1
clone_size: -
cdr3_nt: TGCAGTGCTAGAGATCAGGGGGATACGCAGTATTTT
cdr3_aa: CSARDQGDTQYF

cdr3_length: 16
d_call: -
j_call: TRBJ2-2
v_call: TRBV28
clone_size: -
cdr3_nt: TGTGCCAGCAGTTTATCCGCGGGGTCGAACACCGGGGAGCTGTTTTTT
cdr3_aa: CASSLSAGSNTGELFF

cdr3_length: 17
d_call: -
j_call: TRBJ1-2
v_call: TRBV5-6
clone_size: -
cdr3_nt: TGTGCCAGCAGCTTAGACCAATCACGCGCAGGGGACTATGGCTACACCTTC
cdr3_aa: CASSLDQSRAGDYGYTF

cdr3_length: 14
d_call: TRBD2
j_call: TRBJ2-7
v_call: TRBV11-3
clone_size: -
cdr3_nt: TGTGCCAGCAGCCAAAGCGGGGGCTCCTACGAGCAGTACTTC
cdr3_aa: CASSQSGGSYEQYF

cdr3_length: 12
d_call: -
j_call: TRBJ2-7
v_call: TRBV2
clone_size: -
cdr3_nt: TGTGCCAGCAACCGAGTGGGTTACGAGCAGTACTTC
cdr3_aa: CASNRVGYEQYF

cdr3_length: 15
d_call: -
j_call: TRBJ2-7
v_call: TRBV7-2
clone_size: -
cdr3_nt: TGTGCCAGCAGCTTATTTTCCGGGACTTCCTACGAGCAGTACTTC
cdr3_aa: CASSLFSGTSYEQYF

cdr3_length: 15
d_call: TRBD1
j_call: TRBJ1-2
v_call: TRBV7-2
clone_size: -
cdr3_nt: TGTGCCAGCAGCGAAGACAGGGCTTCCCTTTATGGCTACACCTTC
cdr3_aa: CASSEDRASLYGYTF

cdr3_length: 12
d_call: -
j_call: TRBJ1-5
v_call: TRBV7-9
clone_size: few
cdr3_nt: TGTGCCAGCAGCGCGAGGGATCAGCCCCAGCATTTT
cdr3_aa: CASSARDQPQHF

cdr3_length: 17
d_call: TRBD1
j_call: TRBJ2-2
v_call: TRBV4-3
clone_size: -
cdr3_nt: TGCGCCAGCAGCCAAGAACCGGGACAGGGGGCGTCCGGGGAGCTGTTTTTT
cdr3_aa: CASSQEPGQGASGELFF

cdr3_length: 15
d_call: TRBD2
j_call: TRBJ2-3
v_call: TRBV28
clone_size: -
cdr3_nt: TGTGCCAGCAGGGTAGCGGGAAAATACACAGATACGCAGTATTTT
cdr3_aa: CASRVAGKYTDTQYF

cdr3_length: 14
d_call: -
j_call: TRBJ2-6
v_call: TRBV5-1
clone_size: -
cdr3_nt: TGCGCCAGCCGCGCAGACTCTGGGGCCAACGTCCTGACTTTC
cdr3_aa: CASRADSGANVLTF

cdr3_length: 15
d_call: TRBD1
j_call: TRBJ1-5
v_call: TRBV28
clone_size: -
cdr3_nt: TGTGCCAGCAGTTTATGGGGGACAGCCTTGTGGTCCCAGCATTTT
cdr3_aa: CASSLWGTALWSQHF

cdr3_length: 12
d_call: TRBD1
j_call: TRBJ2-7
v_call: TRBV6-1
clone_size: few
cdr3_nt: TGTGCCAGCAGCGGACAGGTCCGCGAGCAGTACTTC
cdr3_aa: CASSGQVREQYF

cdr3_length: 18
d_call: -
j_call: TRBJ1-2
v_call: TRBV4-1
clone_size: -
cdr3_nt: TGCGCCAGCAGCCTAACCGGTCTGCCCGTGCCGACTAACTATGGCTACACCTTC
cdr3_aa: CASSLTGLPVPTNYGYTF

cdr3_length: 14
d_call: -
j_call: TRBJ1-1
v_call: TRBV12-3/TRBV12-4
clone_size: -
cdr3_nt: TGTGCCAGCAGTACCACGGGACAGAACACTGAAGCTTTCTTT
cdr3_aa: CASSTTGQNTEAFF

cdr3_length: 15
d_call: -
j_call: TRBJ1-1
v_call: TRBV10-1
clone_size: -
cdr3_nt: TGCGCCAGCCGAGTCGGTGGGGTCATGAACACTGAAGCTTTCTTT
cdr3_aa: CASRVGGVMNTEAFF

cdr3_length: 15
d_call: -
j_call: TRBJ1-4
v_call: TRBV7-9
clone_size: -
cdr3_nt: TGTGCCAGCAGCCTCACGGAGTCATCGAATGAAAAACTGTTTTTT
cdr3_aa: CASSLTESSNEKLFF

cdr3_length: 14
d_call: TRBD2
j_call: TRBJ2-7
v_call: TRBV20-1
clone_size: -
cdr3_nt: TGCAGTGCTAGAGATCGCGGGAGACGCTACGAGCAGTACTTC
cdr3_aa: CSARDRGRRYEQYF

cdr3_length: 16
d_call: -
j_call: TRBJ2-2
v_call: TRBV20-1
clone_size: -
cdr3_nt: TGCAGTGCTAGAGGGTCGCTGGGACTCAACACCGGGGAGCTGTTTTTT
cdr3_aa: CSARGSLGLNTGELFF

cdr3_length: 15
d_call: TRBD2
j_call: TRBJ2-2
v_call: TRBV2
clone_size: -
cdr3_nt: TGTGCCAGCACCTCTGGACTAGCGGGCACCGGGGAGCTGTTTTTT
cdr3_aa: CASTSGLAGTGELFF

cdr3_length: 15
d_call: -
j_call: TRBJ1-5
v_call: TRBV20-1
clone_size: -
cdr3_nt: TGCAGTGCTAGCCCGAGGTCGGGGTTGGGGCAGCCCCAGCATTTT
cdr3_aa: CSASPRSGLGQPQHF

cdr3_length: 14
d_call: -
j_call: TRBJ1-1
v_call: TRBV20-1
clone_size: -
cdr3_nt: TGCAGTGCTAGAGACGTACTGGCAGACACTGAAGCTTTCTTT
cdr3_aa: CSARDVLADTEAFF

cdr3_length: 16
d_call: TRBD1
j_call: TRBJ1-5
v_call: TRBV6-1
clone_size: -
cdr3_nt: TGTGCCAGCAGTCACCCCGGGCAGGGGGTGAGTCAGCCCCAGCATTTT
cdr3_aa: CASSHPGQGVSQPQHF

cdr3_length: 14
d_call: TRBD2
j_call: TRBJ2-3
v_call: TRBV11-2
clone_size: -
cdr3_nt: TGTGCCAGCAGCGCACTAGCGAGCACAGATACGCAGTATTTT
cdr3_aa: CASSALASTDTQYF

cdr3_length: 13
d_call: TRBD1
j_call: TRBJ1-1
v_call: TRBV19
clone_size: -
cdr3_nt: TGTGCCAGTAGTAGGGACAGGGCGTCACAAGCTTTCTTT
cdr3_aa: CASSRDRASQAFF

cdr3_length: 15
d_call: -
j_call: TRBJ1-4
v_call: TRBV11-1
clone_size: -
cdr3_nt: TGTGCCAGCAGCCCCCGGACAGCGGGAAATGAAAAACTGTTTTTT
cdr3_aa: CASSPRTAGNEKLFF

cdr3_length: 11
d_call: -
j_call: TRBJ1-1
v_call: TRBV12-3/TRBV12-4
clone_size: -
cdr3_nt: TGTGCCAGCAGTTTGCGCAGTGAAGCTTTCTTT
cdr3_aa: CASSLRSEAFF

cdr3_length: 15
d_call: -
j_call: TRBJ2-3
v_call: TRBV9
clone_size: -
cdr3_nt: TGTGCCAGCAGCCCCTTAGCGGAGACCACAGATACGCAGTATTTT
cdr3_aa: CASSPLAETTDTQYF

cdr3_length: 17
d_call: TRBD1
j_call: TRBJ1-6
v_call: TRBV5-4
clone_size: few
cdr3_nt: TGTGCCAGCAGCTTTAGACAGGGAACCCGCCCGGATTCACCCCTCCACTTT
cdr3_aa: CASSFRQGTRPDSPLHF

cdr3_length: 13
d_call: TRBD2
j_call: TRBJ2-1
v_call: TRBV20-1
clone_size: -
cdr3_nt: TGCAGTGCACACGGGAGGGCCGGGGATGAGCAGTTCTTC
cdr3_aa: CSAHGRAGDEQFF

cdr3_length: 10
d_call: -
j_call: TRBJ1-5
v_call: TRBV20-1
clone_size: few
cdr3_nt: TGCAGTGCTAAATCGGTGGCCCAGCATTTT
cdr3_aa: CSAKSVAQHF

cdr3_length: 15
d_call: TRBD2
j_call: TRBJ2-7
v_call: TRBV20-1
clone_size: few
cdr3_nt: TGCAGTGCTAGACCCAGCGGGAGGGCCCGCGACGAGCAGTACTTC
cdr3_aa: CSARPSGRARDEQYF

cdr3_length: 16
d_call: -
j_call: TRBJ2-3
v_call: TRBV4-1
clone_size: -
cdr3_nt: TGCGCCAGCAGCCAAGCTAATATGATAAGCACAGATACGCAGTATTTT
cdr3_aa: CASSQANMISTDTQYF

cdr3_length: 16
d_call: TRBD2
j_call: TRBJ2-7
v_call: TRBV9
clone_size: -
cdr3_nt: TGTGCCAGCAGCCCAAGACTAGCGGGAGGGCCCGACGAGCAGTACTTC
cdr3_aa: CASSPRLAGGPDEQYF

cdr3_length: 15
d_call: -
j_call: TRBJ2-2
v_call: TRBV5-4
clone_size: -
cdr3_nt: TGTGCCAGCAGCTTGGTTGGGACATCAACCGGGGAGCTGTTTTTT
cdr3_aa: CASSLVGTSTGELFF

cdr3_length: 14
d_call: -
j_call: TRBJ1-6
v_call: TRBV14
clone_size: once
cdr3_nt: TGTGCCAGCAGCCAAGGAAGACACAATTCACCCCTCTACTTT
cdr3_aa: CASSQGRHNSPLYF

cdr3_length: 12
d_call: -
j_call: TRBJ2-7
v_call: TRBV7-2
clone_size: -
cdr3_nt: TGTGCCAGCAGAAGCGGCGCCTACGAGCAGTACTTC
cdr3_aa: CASRSGAYEQYF

cdr3_length: 15
d_call: TRBD1
j_call: TRBJ1-6
v_call: TRBV20-1
clone_size: few
cdr3_nt: TGCAGTGGCAAAGAGGGGACAGCTTTTAATTCACCCCTCCACTTT
cdr3_aa: CSGKEGTAFNSPLHF

cdr3_length: 16
d_call: TRBD2
j_call: TRBJ2-7
v_call: TRBV10-3
clone_size: -
cdr3_nt: TGTGCCACCATAGTGGGCGGTACTAGCGGGTCCTACGAGCAGTACTTC
cdr3_aa: CATIVGGTSGSYEQYF

cdr3_length: 10
d_call: -
j_call: TRBJ1-2
v_call: TRBV19
clone_size: few
cdr3_nt: TGTGCCACTCAAAGAGGCGGCTACACCTTC
cdr3_aa: CATQRGGYTF